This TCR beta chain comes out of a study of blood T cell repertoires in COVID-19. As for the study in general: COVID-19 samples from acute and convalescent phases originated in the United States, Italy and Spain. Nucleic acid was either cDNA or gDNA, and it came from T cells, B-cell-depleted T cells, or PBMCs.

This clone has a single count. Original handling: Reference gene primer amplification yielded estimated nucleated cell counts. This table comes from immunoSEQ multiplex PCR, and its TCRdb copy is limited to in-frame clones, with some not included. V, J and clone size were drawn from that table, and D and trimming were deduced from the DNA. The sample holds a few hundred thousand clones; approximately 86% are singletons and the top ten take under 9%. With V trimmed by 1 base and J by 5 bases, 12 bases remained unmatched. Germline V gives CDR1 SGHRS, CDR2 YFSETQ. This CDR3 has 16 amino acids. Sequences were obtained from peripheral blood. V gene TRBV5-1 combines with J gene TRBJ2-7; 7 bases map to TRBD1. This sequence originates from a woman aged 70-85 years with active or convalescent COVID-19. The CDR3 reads CASSLFLTTGHNEQYF. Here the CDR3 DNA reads TGCGCCAGCAGCTTGTTCTTAACGACAGGGCACAACGAGCAGTACTTC.